Shown below are 25 T cell receptor beta chains from a single sample sequenced in a study of CXCR3-negative and CXCR3-positive naive CD8 T cells. The libraries of TRB cDNA were constructed through 5' RACE using UMI labels. TCRdb re-called the 5' RACE reads and shows each CDR3 protein once, DNA omitted. Its table lists tens of thousands of distinct CDR3 sequences. The sequenced sample consisted of memory CD8+ T cells from blood. The source is a human donor in good health. Some clones in this sample may be carry-over from other donors' samples.

The chain links TRBV11-3 to TRBJ2-1; TCRdb names TRBD2, which stays unverified in the absence of DNA. The CDR3 runs to 14 residues. CDR1 is SGHNT and CDR2 is YENEEA in the germline V gene. The CDR3 spells CASSVRSGNNEQFF.

The J gene is TRBJ2-1, the V gene TRBV7-8; absent DNA, TCRdb's TRBD1 call cannot be checked. The CDR3 extends over 14 amino acids. Germline CDR1 reads SGHVS; CDR2 reads FQNEAQ. CDR3 residues: CASSHRSQGREQFF.

This chain links TRBV7-9 with TRBJ2-1; TCRdb selects TRBD1, and the lack of DNA leaves this call unchecked. The germline gives CDR1 SEHNR, CDR2 FQNEAQ (reference sequence). The CDR3 has 14 amino acids. CDR3 region: CASSLELRGGEQFF.

J is TRBJ1-4 and V is TRBV20-1; the D gene TCRdb calls, TRBD1, cannot be checked with no DNA. CDR1 is DFQATT, CDR2 SNEGSKA, per germline (reference sequence). This CDR3 comprises 13 residues. This CDR3 reads CSAQTGVNEKLFF.

CDR3 loop: CSVHNSGGSSYNEQFF. The chain links TRBV20-1 to TRBJ2-1; TCRdb outputs TRBD2, but without DNA this stays unchecked. Per the germline V gene, CDR1 is DFQATT and CDR2 is SNEGSKA (reference sequence). This CDR3 is 16 amino acids long.

This chain joins TRBV9 and TRBJ2-2; TCRdb calls TRBD1, which cannot be checked without DNA. The CDR3 is 16 residues long. The germline CDR1 and CDR2 sequences are SGDLS and YYNGEE. The CDR3: CASSVSPGPTTGELFF.

The rearrangement uses TRBV5-8 and TRBJ2-1; the TCRdb D gene call, TRBD2, has no DNA to confirm it. Per germline, CDR1 SGHTS and CDR2 YDEGEE. This CDR3 spans 14 amino acids. The CDR3 is CASRLSGDYNEQFF.

V gene TRBV5-1 combines with J gene TRBJ2-1; TCRdb outputs TRBD2, but without DNA this stays unchecked. The CDR3 is 18 amino acids. CDR1 and CDR2 (germline): SGHRS, YFSETQ. This CDR3 is CASSLHASGGASYNEQFF. The variable domain in full, completed from reference TRBV5-1 and TRBJ2-1, reads KAGVTQTPRYLIKTRGQQVTLSCSPISGHRSVSWYQQTPGQGLQFLFEYFSETQRNKGNFPGRFSGRQFSNSRSEMNVSTLELGDSALYLCASSLHASGGASYNEQFFGPGTRLTVL.

J is TRBJ2-1 and V is TRBV20-1; TCRdb gives TRBD1 as the D gene, but with no DNA this cannot be confirmed. CDR3 size: 12 residues. The V gene's germline CDR1 is DFQATT and CDR2 SNEGSKA (reference sequence). This CDR3 reads CSARLGDVEQFF.

The CDR3 region is CASSDGANEQFF. The rearrangement joins TRBV12-3 or TRBV12-4 to TRBJ2-1; absent DNA, TCRdb's TRBD1 call cannot be checked. The CDR3 length is 12 residues.

The chain combines TRBV4-2 with TRBJ2-3; the D gene TCRdb calls, TRBD2, cannot be checked with no DNA. The CDR3 spans 18 residues. The germline V gene has CDR1 LGHNA and CDR2 YNFKEQ. CDR3 region: CASSQEGTAGGPADTQYF.

The V and J genes are TRBV20-1 and TRBJ1-3; the D call of TRBD1 rests on TCRdb alone, since no DNA is present to check it. CDR1 DFQATT and CDR2 SNEGSKA come from the germline V gene (reference sequence). This CDR3 contains 16 residues. The CDR3 region is CSARDPDRVSGNTIYF.

This chain connects TRBV5-5 to TRBJ2-5; no DNA is available, so the TRBD2 call from TCRdb remains unchecked. Germline loops: CDR1 SGHKS, CDR2 YYEKEE (reference sequence). The CDR3 is 16 residues long. The chain's CDR3 is CASSLSAGGPGETQYF.

The chain links TRBV3-1 to TRBJ2-2. The CDR3 is 17 residues long. CDR1 is LGHDT, CDR2 YNNKEL, per germline (reference sequence). The CDR3 here is CASSQDRIRLEIGELFF. The entire variable domain, with the rest obtained from reference TRBV3-1 and TRBJ2-2, is as follows: DTAVSQTPKYLVTQMGNDKSIKCEQNLGHDTMYWYKQDSKKFLKIMFSYNNKELIINETVPNRFSPKSPDKAHLNLHINSLELGDSAVYFCASSQDRIRLEIGELFFGEGSRLTVL.

This chain links TRBV7-8 with TRBJ2-4; without DNA, the TCRdb call of TRBD1 cannot be checked. The CDR3 runs to 15 residues. From germline, CDR1 is SGHVS and CDR2 FQNEAQ. CDR3 in amino acids: CASSPTGTTKNIQYF.

V is TRBV7-9 and J is TRBJ1-1. The CDR3 covers 18 residues. CDR1 and CDR2 from the germline V gene are SEHNR and FQNEAQ (reference sequence). This CDR3 reads CASSLLRDFVIMNTEAFF. Variable domain in full (rest from reference TRBV7-9 and TRBJ1-1): DTGVSQNPRHKITKRGQNVTFRCDPISEHNRLYWYRQTLGQGPEFLTYFQNEAQLEKSRLLSDRFSAERPKGSFSTLEIQRTEQGDSAMYLCASSLLRDFVIMNTEAFFGQGTRLTVV.

This rearrangement joins TRBV12-3 or TRBV12-4 to TRBJ2-7; TCRdb's D call of TRBD1 is untestable without DNA. The CDR3 has 14 amino acids. This CDR3 reads CASSSGTRPYEQYF.

The chain is built from TRBV5-5 and TRBJ2-3. Germline CDR1 reads SGHKS; CDR2 reads YYEKEE (reference sequence). There are 12 residues in the CDR3. The CDR3 is CASSLRSDTQYF.

The chain has TRBV12-3 or TRBV12-4 and TRBJ1-4; absent DNA, TCRdb's TRBD1 call cannot be checked. The CDR3 contains 15 residues. CDR3 sequence reads: CASRGLWGTNEKLFF.

The gene calls are TRBV20-1 and TRBJ1-1. The V gene's germline CDR1 is DFQATT and CDR2 SNEGSKA (reference sequence). The CDR3 contains 11 residues. The CDR3 region is CSQQVNTEAFF.

This chain links TRBV6-4 with TRBJ2-5; lacking DNA, the TRBD2 call made by TCRdb goes unchecked. Germline CDR1 is MRHNA and CDR2 is SNTAGT. The CDR3 covers 15 residues. The CDR3 loop is CASSDGSGGQETQYF.

V usage is TRBV7-2 and J usage is TRBJ2-7. Germline assignment: CDR1 SGHTA and CDR2 FQGNSA. The CDR3 consists of 13 residues. The CDR3 loop is CASRTLLGFEQYF.

The chain joins TRBV20-1 to TRBJ2-3; absent DNA, TCRdb's TRBD1 call cannot be checked. The germline V gene encodes CDR1 DFQATT and CDR2 SNEGSKA (reference sequence). The CDR3 has 12 amino acids. The chain's CDR3 is CSDIPFTDTQYF.

The chain carries TRBV25-1 and TRBJ1-2. This CDR3 has 13 amino acids. In germline, CDR1 is MGHDK, CDR2 SYGVNS. CDR3 residues: CASSATENYGYTF.

CDR3: CASSSPTAYNEQFF. The chain couples TRBV9 to TRBJ2-1; the D call from TCRdb, TRBD1, cannot be confirmed without DNA. CDR1 and CDR2 (germline): SGDLS, YYNGEE. The CDR3 runs 14 residues. The variable domain in full, with the rest retrieved from reference TRBV9 and TRBJ2-1, is DSGVTQTPKHLITATGQRVTLRCSPRSGDLSVYWYQQSLDQGLQFLIQYYNGEERAKGNILERFSAQQFPDLHSELNLSSLELGDSALYFCASSSPTAYNEQFFGPGTRLTVL.